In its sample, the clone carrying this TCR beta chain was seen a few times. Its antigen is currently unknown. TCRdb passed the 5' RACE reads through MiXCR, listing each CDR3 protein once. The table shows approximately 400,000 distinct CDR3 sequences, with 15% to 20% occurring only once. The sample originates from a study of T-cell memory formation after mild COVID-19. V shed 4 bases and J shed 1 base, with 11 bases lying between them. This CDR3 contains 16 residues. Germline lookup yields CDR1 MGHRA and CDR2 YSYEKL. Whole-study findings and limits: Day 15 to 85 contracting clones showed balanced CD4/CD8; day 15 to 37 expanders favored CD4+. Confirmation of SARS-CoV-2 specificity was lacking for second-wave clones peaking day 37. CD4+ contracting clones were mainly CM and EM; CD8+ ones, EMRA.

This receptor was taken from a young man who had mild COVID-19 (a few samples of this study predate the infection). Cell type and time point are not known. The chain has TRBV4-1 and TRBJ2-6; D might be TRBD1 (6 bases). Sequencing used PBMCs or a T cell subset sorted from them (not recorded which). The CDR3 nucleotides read TGCGCCAGCAGCCCAGAAACAGGGTCTGGGGCCAACGTCCTGACTTTC. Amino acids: CASSPETGSGANVLTF.